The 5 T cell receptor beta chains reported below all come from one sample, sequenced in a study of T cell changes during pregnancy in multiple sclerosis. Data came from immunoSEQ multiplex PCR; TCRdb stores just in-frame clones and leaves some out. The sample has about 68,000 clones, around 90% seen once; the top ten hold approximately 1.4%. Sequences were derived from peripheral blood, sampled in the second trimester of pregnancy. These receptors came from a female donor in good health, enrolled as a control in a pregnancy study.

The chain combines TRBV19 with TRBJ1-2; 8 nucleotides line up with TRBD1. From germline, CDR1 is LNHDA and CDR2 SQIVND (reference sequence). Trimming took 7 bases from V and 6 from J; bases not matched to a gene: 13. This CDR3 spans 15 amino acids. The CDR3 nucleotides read TGTGCCAGTACCCTTCAGAGGACAGGGTTGGATGGCTACACCTTC. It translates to CASTLQRTGLDGYTF.

CDR3 in amino acids: CASSLAQGALYGYTF. CDR3 nucleotides: TGTGCCAGCAGCTTAGCCCAGGGTGCCCTCTATGGCTACACCTTC. The gene calls are TRBV11-2 and TRBJ1-2, with D possibly matching TRBD1 (5 bases). Trimming took 1 base from V and 4 from J, leaving 13 bases between them. This CDR3 has 15 amino acids. The germline gives CDR1 SGHAT, CDR2 FQNNGV.

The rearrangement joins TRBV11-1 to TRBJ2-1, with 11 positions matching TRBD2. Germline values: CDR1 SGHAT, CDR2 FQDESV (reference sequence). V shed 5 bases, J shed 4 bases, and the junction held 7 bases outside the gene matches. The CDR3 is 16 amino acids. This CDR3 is CASSATGTSGYNEQFF. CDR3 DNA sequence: TGTGCCAGCAGCGCGACCGGGACTAGCGGTTACAATGAGCAGTTCTTC.

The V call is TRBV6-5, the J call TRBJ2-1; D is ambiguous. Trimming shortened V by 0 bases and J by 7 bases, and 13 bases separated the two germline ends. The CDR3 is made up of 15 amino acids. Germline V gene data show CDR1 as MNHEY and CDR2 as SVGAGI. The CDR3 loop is CASSYSPSFKNEQFF. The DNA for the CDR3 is TGTGCCAGCAGTTACTCTCCCAGTTTCAAGAATGAGCAGTTCTTC.

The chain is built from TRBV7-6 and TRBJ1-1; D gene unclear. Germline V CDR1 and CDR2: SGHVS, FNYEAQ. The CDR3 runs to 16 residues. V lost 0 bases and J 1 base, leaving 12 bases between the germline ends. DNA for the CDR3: TGTGCCAGCAGCTTAGCTGGCCGGGGAACGAACACTGAAGCTTTCTTT. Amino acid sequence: CASSLAGRGTNTEAFF.